Below are 8 T cell receptor beta chains sequenced from a single sample in a study of early T cells in non-severe SARS-CoV-2 infection. In TCRdb, the 5' RACE reads were re-called with MiXCR into one record per CDR3 protein. The sample lists tens of thousands of distinct CDR3 sequences, nearly 10% occurring once. What was sequenced was whole blood. Receptors were obtained from an adult who was a healthcare worker with PCR-confirmed SARS-CoV-2 infection or an uninfected control (not recorded which).

In its sample, this clonotype was seen many times. The genes are TRBV6-4 and TRBJ2-5; tentative D call: TRBD2 (6 bases). The CDR3 totals 15 residues. V was shortened by 5 bases and J by 1 base, with 14 bases between the two germline ends. The germline gives CDR1 MRHNA, CDR2 SNTAGT. In DNA form, the CDR3 reads TGTGCCAGCAGTCCGGTTGTCGGGGGCCAAGAGACCCAGTACTTC. Protein sequence: CASSPVVGGQETQYF.

This clonotype occurred a few times. V gene TRBV20-1 combines with J gene TRBJ2-3, with D hard to call. Germline lookup yields CDR1 DFQATT and CDR2 SNEGSKA (reference sequence). Between the trimmed V and J ends, which lost 2 bases and 4 bases, there was a span of 7 bases. The CDR3 runs to 12 residues. CDR3 protein: CSARSLADTQYF. DNA of the CDR3: TGCAGTGCTAGATCTTTAGCAGATACGCAGTATTTT.

This clonotype showed up just a few times. This chain links TRBV29-1 with TRBJ1-2; D gene uncertain. The CDR3 has 15 residues. Trimming took 5 bases from V and 3 from J, leaving 19 bases between them. Germline values: CDR1 SQVTM, CDR2 ANQGSEA. CDR3 protein: CSVSPHGERDYGYTF. The CDR3 DNA reads TGCAGCGTTAGCCCCCATGGGGAAAGGGACTATGGCTACACCTTC.

This chain links TRBV3-1 with TRBJ1-1; 7 positions match TRBD1. Germline V gives CDR1 LGHDT, CDR2 YNNKEL (reference sequence). The CDR3 sequence is 14 residues long. Germline trimming cut 5 bases from V and 0 bases from J; bases unmatched to any gene: 3. The CDR3 reads CASSWDSLNTEAFF. The CDR3 nucleotides are TGTGCCAGCAGCTGGGACAGCCTGAACACTGAAGCTTTCTTT.

This clonotype has more than one count but fewer than ten. The rearrangement links TRBV2 to TRBJ1-3, with a tentative D call TRBD1 (5 bases). The CDR3 length is 15 residues. Per the germline V gene, CDR1 is SNHLY and CDR2 is FYNNEI. V lost 5 bases and J 0 bases, leaving 11 bases between the germline ends. In DNA form, the CDR3 reads TGTGCCAGCAGTCGGGACTCGAGCTCTGGAAACACCATATATTTT. Its translation: CASSRDSSSGNTIYF. Based on the CDR3 plus reference TRBV2 and TRBJ1-3, the full variable domain is EPEVTQTPSHQVTQMGQEVILRCVPISNHLYFYWYRQILGQKVEFLVSFYNNEISEKSEIFDDQFSVERPDGSNFTLKIRSTKLEDSAMYFCASSRDSSSGNTIYFGEGSWLTVV.

Many counts were recorded for this clonotype. The V call is TRBV5-1, the J call TRBJ2-1; TRBD2 matches 9 bases. V shed 4 bases, J shed 8 bases, and the junction held 10 bases outside the gene matches. The V gene's germline CDR1 is SGHRS and CDR2 YFSETQ. CDR3 size: 15 residues. The CDR3 DNA reads TGCGCCAGCAGCATTAGCGGGGGTCCGCGGGATGAGCAGTTCTTC. It codes for CASSISGGPRDEQFF.

This clonotype was observed at least ten times. The chain employs TRBV27 and TRBJ1-1; D is uncertain. Per the germline V gene, CDR1 is MNHEY and CDR2 is SMNVEV (reference sequence). The CDR3 is 14 residues long. V lost 0 bases and J 0 bases, leaving 5 bases between the germline ends. CDR3 nucleotide sequence: TGTGCCAGCAGTTTATCGCCAATGAACACTGAAGCTTTCTTT. It translates to CASSLSPMNTEAFF.

The V gene is TRBV20-1, the J gene TRBJ1-2; 8 bases match TRBD1. CDR1 is DFQATT, CDR2 SNEGSKA, per germline (reference sequence). The CDR3 loop spans 15 amino acids. After removal of 6 bases from V and 0 bases from J, the junction contained 9 bases not matched to a gene. The CDR3 DNA reads TGCAGTGCAAGGGGGACAGGTATTACTAACTATGGCTACACCTTC. Amino acid sequence: CSARGTGITNYGYTF.